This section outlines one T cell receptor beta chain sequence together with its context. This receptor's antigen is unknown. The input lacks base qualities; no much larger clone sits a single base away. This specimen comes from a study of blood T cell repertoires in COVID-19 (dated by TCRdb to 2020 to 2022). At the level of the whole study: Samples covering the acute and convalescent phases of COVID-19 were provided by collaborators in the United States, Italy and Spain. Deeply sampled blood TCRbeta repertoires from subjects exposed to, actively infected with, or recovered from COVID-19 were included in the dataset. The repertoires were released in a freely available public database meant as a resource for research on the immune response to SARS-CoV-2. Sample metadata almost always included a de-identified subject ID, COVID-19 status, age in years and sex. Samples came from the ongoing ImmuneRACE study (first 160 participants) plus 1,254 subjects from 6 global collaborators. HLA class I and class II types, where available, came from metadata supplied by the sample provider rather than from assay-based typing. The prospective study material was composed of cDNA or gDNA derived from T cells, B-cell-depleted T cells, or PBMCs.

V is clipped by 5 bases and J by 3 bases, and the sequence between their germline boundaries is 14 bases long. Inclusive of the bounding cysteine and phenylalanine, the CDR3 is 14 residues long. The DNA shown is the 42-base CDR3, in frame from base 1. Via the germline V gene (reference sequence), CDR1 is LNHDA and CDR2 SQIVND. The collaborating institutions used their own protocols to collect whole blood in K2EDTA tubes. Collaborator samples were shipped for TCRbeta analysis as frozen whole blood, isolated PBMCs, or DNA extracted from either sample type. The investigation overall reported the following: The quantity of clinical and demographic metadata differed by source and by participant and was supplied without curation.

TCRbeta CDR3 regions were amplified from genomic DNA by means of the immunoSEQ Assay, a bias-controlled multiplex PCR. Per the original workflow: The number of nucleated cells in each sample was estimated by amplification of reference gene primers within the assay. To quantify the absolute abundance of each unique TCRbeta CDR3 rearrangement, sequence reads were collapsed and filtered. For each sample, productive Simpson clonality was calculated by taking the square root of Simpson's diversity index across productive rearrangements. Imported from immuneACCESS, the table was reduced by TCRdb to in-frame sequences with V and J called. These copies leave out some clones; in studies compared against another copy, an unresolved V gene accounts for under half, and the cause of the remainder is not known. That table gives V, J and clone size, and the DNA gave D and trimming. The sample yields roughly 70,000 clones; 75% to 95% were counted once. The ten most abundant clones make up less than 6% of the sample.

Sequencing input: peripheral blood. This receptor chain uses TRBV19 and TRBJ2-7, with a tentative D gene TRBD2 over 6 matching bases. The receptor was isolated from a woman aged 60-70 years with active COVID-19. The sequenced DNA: TGTGCCAGTAGTGGGGGGACTTTCAACTACGAGCAGTACTTC. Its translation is CASSGGTFNYEQYF. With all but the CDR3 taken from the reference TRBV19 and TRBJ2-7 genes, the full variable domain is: DGGITQSPKYLFRKEGQNVTLSCEQNLNHDAMYWYRQDPGQGLRLIYYSQIVNDFQKGDIAEGYSVSREKKESFPLTVTSAQKNPTAFYLCASSGGTFNYEQYFGPGTRLTVT.